The 10 T cell receptor beta chains in this list originate from one sample, sequenced in a study of shared clonotypes between healthy human individuals. Using immunoSEQ multiplex PCR, the repertoire was profiled, and TCRdb retains in-frame clones only, with some absent. This table has some 2,100,000 clones, roughly 91% appearing once. Naive CD8 cells were CD45RO-negative, positively selected for CCR7, excluding terminally differentiated effector memory CD45RA+ cells. The sequencing input was naive CD8+ T cells from PBMCs. The receptors were sampled from a man in his late teens or twenties in good health. Some clones in this sample may be carry-over from other donors' samples.

This chain links TRBV19 with TRBJ2-7; 10 bases fit TRBD1. The J segment lost 5 bases and the V segment lost 4 bases, leaving 5 bases of the junction unmatched. CDR1 and CDR2 (germline): LNHDA, SQIVND (reference sequence). The CDR3 has 14 amino acids. The CDR3 nucleotides are TGTGCCAGTAGTAGGGACAGGGGATACGACGAGCAGTACTTC. Amino acids: CASSRDRGYDEQYF. Looking up the rest from reference TRBV19 and TRBJ2-7 gives the full variable domain: DGGITQSPKYLFRKEGQNVTLSCEQNLNHDAMYWYRQDPGQGLRLIYYSQIVNDFQKGDIAEGYSVSREKKESFPLTVTSAQKNPTAFYLCASSRDRGYDEQYFGPGTRLTVT.

The CDR3 protein is CSVEVQGWYEQYF. The CDR3 DNA sequence: TGCAGCGTTGAAGTTCAGGGGTGGTACGAGCAGTACTTC. This chain uses TRBV29-1 with TRBJ2-7; D perhaps matches TRBD1 (6 bases). V dropped 1 base and J dropped 4 bases, with 11 bases sitting between them. This CDR3 is built from 13 residues. Germline-derived CDR1 and CDR2 are SQVTM and ANQGSEA.

This sequence joins TRBV5-1 and TRBJ2-3; D remains unclear. V dropped 2 bases and J dropped 6 bases, with 10 bases sitting between them. The CDR3 contains 13 residues. Germline CDR1 reads SGHRS; CDR2 reads YFSETQ. The CDR3 loop is CASSFSLLDTQYF. CDR3 nucleotide sequence: TGCGCCAGCAGCTTCTCCCTCCTGGATACGCAGTATTTT. The full variable domain, with the rest looked up from reference TRBV5-1 and TRBJ2-3, is KAGVTQTPRYLIKTRGQQVTLSCSPISGHRSVSWYQQTPGQGLQFLFEYFSETQRNKGNFPGRFSGRQFSNSRSEMNVSTLELGDSALYLCASSFSLLDTQYFGPGTRLTVL.

Remarks on this clone: Other DNA sequences from this sample encode an identical CDR3 as well. The CDR3 reads CASSPDRASYNEQFF. The CDR3, as DNA: TGTGCCAGCAGCCCCGACAGGGCATCCTACAATGAGCAGTTCTTC. The chain carries TRBV6-5 and TRBJ2-1; TRBD1 aligns across 7 bases. The CDR3 runs to 15 residues. V was pared by 6 bases and J by 1 base, with 6 bases of the junction left unmatched. CDR1 is MNHEY and CDR2 is SVGAGI in the germline V gene.

The chain uses TRBV11-2 and TRBJ1-1, with no clear D. This CDR3 is 13 amino acids long. The V and J ends lost 2 bases and 7 bases respectively, with 11 bases between them. Germline loops: CDR1 SGHAT, CDR2 FQNNGV. The DNA of the CDR3 is TGTGCCAGCAGCTTAATTAGGGCAGTTGAAGCTTTCTTT. This sequence encodes CASSLIRAVEAFF.

This clone was observed once. J is TRBJ2-7 and V is TRBV29-1; 8 bases fit TRBD1. From germline, CDR1 is SQVTM and CDR2 ANQGSEA. This CDR3 is 16 amino acids long. V gave up 4 bases and J gave up 5 bases; unmatched junction bases: 16. CDR3 residues: CSVVRADRAAPHEQYF. CDR3 sequence (DNA): TGCAGCGTTGTCCGGGCGGACAGGGCGGCCCCCCACGAGCAGTACTTC.

The chain links TRBV9 to TRBJ2-3; D call uncertain. CDR1 and CDR2 (germline): SGDLS, YYNGEE. The CDR3 spans 16 residues. V lost 0 bases and J lost 0, with 11 bases in between. The CDR3 nucleotides read TGTGCCAGCAGCGTAGAGATCGCGAAAAGCACAGATACGCAGTATTTT. It is translated as CASSVEIAKSTDTQYF.

The genes are TRBV9 and TRBJ2-2; 7 nucleotides line up with TRBD2. Germline V gene lookup returns CDR1 SGDLS and CDR2 YYNGEE. This CDR3 is 19 amino acids long. V was clipped by 2 bases and J by 3 bases; unmatched bases: 16. CDR3 in DNA: TGTGCCAGCAGCGTTGGGCGAGGGAGGGCCCTCGAGCACACCGGGGAGCTGTTTTTT. This codes for CASSVGRGRALEHTGELFF.

The V and J genes are TRBV7-9 and TRBJ2-1; 7 bases map to TRBD1. CDR3 length equals 14 residues. V was pared by 0 bases and J by 6 bases, with 2 bases of the junction left unmatched. The germline V gene has CDR1 SEHNR and CDR2 FQNEAQ (reference sequence). This CDR3 reads CASSLATGSNEQFF. In DNA form, the CDR3 reads TGTGCCAGCAGCTTAGCGACAGGGAGCAATGAGCAGTTCTTC.

The rearrangement links TRBV25-1 to TRBJ1-4, with TRBD1 identical over 9 bases. CDR3 length: 15 residues. CDR1 and CDR2 (germline): MGHDK, SYGVNS. V was pared by 4 bases and J by 8 bases, with 8 bases of the junction left unmatched. CDR3 sequence reads: CASSGGTGIREKLFF. In DNA form, the CDR3 reads TGTGCCAGCAGTGGAGGGACAGGGATACGGGAAAAACTGTTTTTT.